Shown below are 10 T cell receptor beta chains from a single sample sequenced in a study of Graves' ophthalmopathy and Graves' hyperthyroidism. CDR3 regions of TCR beta were amplified from RNA transcripts. The authors performed first-round RT-PCR with HTBI primers and then a second-round multiplex PCR. TCRdb passed the multiplex PCR reads through MiXCR, listing each CDR3 protein once. The repertoire holds hundreds of thousands of distinct CDR3 sequences, with about 46% as singletons. Sequencing was carried out using peripheral blood. Source of these receptors: an adult man with Graves' ophthalmopathy.

This clonotype has a handful of counts. The chain is built from TRBV7-8 and TRBJ1-3; maybe TRBD1 (6 bases). The CDR3 spans 16 residues. Per germline, CDR1 SGHVS and CDR2 FQNEAQ. Trimming removed 0 bases from V and 4 bases from J, with 13 bases in between. This CDR3 is CASSLAAPGVGNTIYF. The DNA for the CDR3 is TGTGCCAGCAGCTTAGCAGCCCCAGGGGTCGGAAACACCATATATTTT.

This clonotype was seen a handful of times. V is TRBV29-1 and J is TRBJ2-7, with 9 bases that match TRBD2. J was trimmed by 4 bases and V by 2 bases; bases with no gene match: 9. The CDR3 is 15 residues long. In germline, CDR1 is SQVTM, CDR2 ANQGSEA. CDR3 bases: TGCAGCGTTGAAACGGGGCGGGGGGGGGCATACGAGCAGTACTTC. It codes for CSVETGRGGAYEQYF.

The chain is built from TRBV10-3 and TRBJ2-7; possibly TRBD1 or TRBD2 for D (6 bases each). CDR1 is ENHRY and CDR2 is SYGVKD in the germline V gene. Between the trimmed V and J ends, which lost 11 bases and 3 bases, there was a span of 17 bases. The CDR3 consists of 13 residues. The DNA for the CDR3 is TGTGCCCCACCTTGGGGGGCGGGCTACGAGCAGTACTTC. It codes for CAPPWGAGYEQYF.

The chain recombines TRBV2 with TRBJ1-1, with TRBD1 matching over 8 bases. Germline V CDR1 and CDR2: SNHLY, FYNNEI. The CDR3 extends over 14 amino acids. Unmatched junction bases numbered 2, after V lost 4 bases and J lost 1 base. CDR3 in amino acids: CASSGGTGNTEAFF. The CDR3 DNA reads as TGTGCCAGCAGTGGCGGGACAGGGAACACTGAAGCTTTCTTT. Full variable domain (missing parts from reference TRBV2 and TRBJ1-1): EPEVTQTPSHQVTQMGQEVILRCVPISNHLYFYWYRQILGQKVEFLVSFYNNEISEKSEIFDDQFSVERPDGSNFTLKIRSTKLEDSAMYFCASSGGTGNTEAFFGQGTRLTVV.

This rearrangement joins TRBV15 to TRBJ1-1; 7 bases fit TRBD1. The germline V gene has CDR1 LNHNV and CDR2 YYDKDF (reference sequence). Trimming cost V 4 bases and J 7 bases; bases outside gene matches: 6. This CDR3 spans 13 amino acids. CDR3 bases: TGTGCCACCAGCACTGACAGGGATGATGAAGCTTTCTTT. It translates to CATSTDRDDEAFF.

The chain joins TRBV4-1 to TRBJ1-2; 7 bases line up with TRBD1. Germline V gene sequence: CDR1 MGHRA, CDR2 YSYEKL. The CDR3 sequence is 14 residues long. V lost 3 bases, J lost 8 bases, and 9 bases stayed unmatched. CDR3 in amino acids: CASSQAGGGGGYTF. CDR3 sequence (DNA): TGCGCCAGCAGCCAGGCCGGAGGGGGCGGCGGCTACACCTTC.

The genes are TRBV10-1 and TRBJ1-3; D is ambiguous. Trimming took 10 bases from V and 4 from J, leaving 11 bases between them. This CDR3 comprises 12 residues. Germline assignment: CDR1 WNHNN and CDR2 SYGVQD (reference sequence). The CDR3: CATRLSGNTIYF. CDR3 bases: TGCGCCACCAGGCTGTCCGGAAACACCATATATTTT.

About this clonotype itself: A much larger clone lies a single base off, so this may be a read error. The chain employs TRBV11-1 and TRBJ1-1; D is ambiguous. This CDR3 is 13 amino acids long. Trimming removed 1 base from V and 1 base from J, with 4 bases in between. The germline V gene has CDR1 SGHAT and CDR2 FQDESV (reference sequence). CDR3 amino acids: CASSLEWNTEAFF. In nucleotides, the CDR3 is TGTGCCAGCAGCTTAGAATGGAACACTGAAGCTTTCTTT.

The V call is TRBV5-1, the J call TRBJ1-5, with 9 bases that match TRBD1. Looked up from germline, CDR1 is SGHRS and CDR2 is YFSETQ. After removal of 4 bases from V and 4 bases from J, the junction contained 6 bases not matched to a gene. The CDR3 runs 15 residues. CDR3 bases: TGCGCCAGCAGCCCAGGGACAGGGAGAAATCAGCCCCAGCATTTT. Translating gives CASSPGTGRNQPQHF.

The sample holds many counts of this clonotype. J is TRBJ1-1 and V is TRBV20-1; D might be TRBD1 (5 bases). In germline, CDR1 is DFQATT, CDR2 SNEGSKA (reference sequence). V lost 5 bases and J lost 2, with 15 bases in between. This CDR3 has 14 amino acids. CDR3 DNA: TGCAGTGCTCCGAGGGGAGGGCTTAACACTGAAGCTTTCTTT. Translating gives CSAPRGGLNTEAFF.